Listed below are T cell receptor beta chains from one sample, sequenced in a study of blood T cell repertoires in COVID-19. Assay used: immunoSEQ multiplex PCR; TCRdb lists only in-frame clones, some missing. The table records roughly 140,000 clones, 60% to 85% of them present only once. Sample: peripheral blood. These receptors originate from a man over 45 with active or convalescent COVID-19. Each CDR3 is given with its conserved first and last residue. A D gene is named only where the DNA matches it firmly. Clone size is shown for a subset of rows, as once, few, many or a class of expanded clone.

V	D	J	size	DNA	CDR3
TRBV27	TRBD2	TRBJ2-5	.	TGTGCCAGCAGTCCCTACTTTGGTAGCGGGATCCAAGAGACCCAGTACTTC	CASSPYFGSGIQETQYF
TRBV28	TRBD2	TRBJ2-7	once	TGTGCCAGCAGATATCTAGCGGGAGTAGCCGAGCAGTACTTC	CASRYLAGVAEQYF
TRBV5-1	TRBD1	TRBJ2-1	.	TGCGCCAGCACCCGGGGGACAGGGCCCATCAGTGAGCAGTTCTTC	CASTRGTGPISEQFF
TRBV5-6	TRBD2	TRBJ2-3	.	TGTGCCAGCAGCTTGGGCGGGAGTGATACAGATACGCAGTATTTT	CASSLGGSDTDTQYF
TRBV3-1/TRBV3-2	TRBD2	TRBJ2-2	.	TGTGCCAGCAGCGGAAGGACTAGCGGGGCGAACACCGGGGAGCTGTTTTTT	CASSGRTSGANTGELFF
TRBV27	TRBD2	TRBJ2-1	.	TGTGCCAGCAGTTCAGCCACTAGCGGGAACAATGAGCAGTTCTTC	CASSSATSGNNEQFF
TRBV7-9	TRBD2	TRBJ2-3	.	TGTGCCAGCAGCCCCAGCCCTAGCGGGAGTTGGGTAGATACGCAGTATTTT	CASSPSPSGSWVDTQYF
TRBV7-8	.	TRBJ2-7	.	TGTGCCAGCAGCTCCAGGGACACTTACTCCTACGAGCAGTACTTC	CASSSRDTYSYEQYF
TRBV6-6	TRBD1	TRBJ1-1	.	TGTGCCAGCCGACTTGGACAGGGAAGAACTGAAGCTTTCTTT	CASRLGQGRTEAFF
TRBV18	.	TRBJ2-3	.	TGTGCCAGCTCGCAGGGACATTCCGGAGCAGATACGCAGTATTTT	CASSQGHSGADTQYF
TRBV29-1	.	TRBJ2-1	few	TGCAGCGTTGGCGGACAGCTAACTGGCTACAATGAGCAGTTCTTC	CSVGGQLTGYNEQFF
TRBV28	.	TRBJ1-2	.	TGTGCCAGCAAAGTGGTCGGGGAAAACTATGGCTACACCTTC	CASKVVGENYGYTF
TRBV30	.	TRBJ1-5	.	TGTGCCTGGAGTGTAGTCCCAGGGGAACAGCCCCAGCATTTT	CAWSVVPGEQPQHF
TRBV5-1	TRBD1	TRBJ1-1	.	TGCGCCAGCAGCGGCAGACAGGGGGCTGGGAACACTGAAGCTTTCTTT	CASSGRQGAGNTEAFF
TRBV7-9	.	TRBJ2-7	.	TGTGCCAGCAGCTTCGGGGGAGGCGAGCAGTACTTC	CASSFGGGEQYF
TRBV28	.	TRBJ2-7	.	TGTGCCAGCAGTGCCCTACAGGAGTCCTACGAGCAGTACTTC	CASSALQESYEQYF
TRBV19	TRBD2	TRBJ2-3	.	TGTGCCAGTAAGGGGACTATCAACACAGATACGCAGTATTTT	CASKGTINTDTQYF
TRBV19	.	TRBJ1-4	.	TGTGCCAGTAGAGATACGGGGATCGGGGATGAAAAACTGTTTTTT	CASRDTGIGDEKLFF
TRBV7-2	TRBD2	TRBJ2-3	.	TGTGCCAGCAGCCTGATGACTAGCACTGCTAGCACAGATACGCAGTATTTT	CASSLMTSTASTDTQYF
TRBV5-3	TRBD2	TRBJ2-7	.	TGTGCCAGAAGCTTGGACCCAGCCGGGGGGGCCTACGAGCAGTACTTC	CARSLDPAGGAYEQYF
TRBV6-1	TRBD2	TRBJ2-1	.	TGTGCCAGCAGTGAAAGGTCTAGCGGGAGGCAGGATGAGCAGTTCTTC	CASSERSSGRQDEQFF
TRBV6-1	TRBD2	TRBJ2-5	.	TGTGCCAGCAGTGAGGGACTAGCGGGAGCGGGGCAAGAGACCCAGTACTTC	CASSEGLAGAGQETQYF
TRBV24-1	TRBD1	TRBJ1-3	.	TGTGCCACCAGTGATTTCAGGGGGCTGTCTGGAAACACCATATATTTT	CATSDFRGLSGNTIYF
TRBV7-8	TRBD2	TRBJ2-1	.	TGTGCCAGCAGCCTCGCGGGACTACACCACAATGAGCAGTTCTTC	CASSLAGLHHNEQFF
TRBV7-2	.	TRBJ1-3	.	TGTGCCAGCAGCTTAGGTCCAGGGGCTGGAAACACCATATATTTT	CASSLGPGAGNTIYF
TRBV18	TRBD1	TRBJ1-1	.	TGTGCCAGCTCAACCGGGCTACAGGGGGCGCGCACTGAAGCTTTCTTT	CASSTGLQGARTEAFF
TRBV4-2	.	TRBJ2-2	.	TGTGCCAGCAGCCAAGAATGGGCGGGGATCACCGGGGAGCTGTTTTTT	CASSQEWAGITGELFF